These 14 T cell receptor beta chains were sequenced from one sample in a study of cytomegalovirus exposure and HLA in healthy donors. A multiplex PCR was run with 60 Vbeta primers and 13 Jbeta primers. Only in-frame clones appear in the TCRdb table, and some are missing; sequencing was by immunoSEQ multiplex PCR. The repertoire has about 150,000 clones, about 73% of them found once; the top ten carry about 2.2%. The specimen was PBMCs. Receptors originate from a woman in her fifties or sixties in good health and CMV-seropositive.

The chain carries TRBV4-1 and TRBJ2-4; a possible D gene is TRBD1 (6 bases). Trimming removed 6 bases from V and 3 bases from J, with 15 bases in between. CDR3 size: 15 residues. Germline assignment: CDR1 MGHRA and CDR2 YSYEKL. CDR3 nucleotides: TGCGCCAGCAGGCAGGGGTTCGGTGGCAAAAACATTCAGTACTTC. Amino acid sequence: CASRQGFGGKNIQYF.

CDR3 DNA: TGCGCCAGCAGCTTGGTAGCAGCAACTAATGAAAAACTGTTTTTT. This encodes CASSLVAATNEKLFF. The chain links TRBV5-1 to TRBJ1-4; D is ambiguous. The germline V gene has CDR1 SGHRS and CDR2 YFSETQ. This CDR3 has 15 residues. The V end was cut by 0 bases, the J end by 0 bases, with 6 bases between.

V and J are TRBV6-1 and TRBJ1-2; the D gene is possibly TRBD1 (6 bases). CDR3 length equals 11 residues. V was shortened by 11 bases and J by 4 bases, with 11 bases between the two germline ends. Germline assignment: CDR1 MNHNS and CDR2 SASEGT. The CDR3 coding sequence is TGTGCCTCAGGGGATCGCTATGGCTACACCTTC. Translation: CASGDRYGYTF.

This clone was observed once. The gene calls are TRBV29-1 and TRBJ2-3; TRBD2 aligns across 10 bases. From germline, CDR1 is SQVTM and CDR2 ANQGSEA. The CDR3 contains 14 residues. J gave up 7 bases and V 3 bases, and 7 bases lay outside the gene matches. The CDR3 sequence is CSVDRASGSNTQYF. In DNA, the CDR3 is TGCAGCGTTGATAGGGCTAGCGGGAGTAATACGCAGTATTTT.

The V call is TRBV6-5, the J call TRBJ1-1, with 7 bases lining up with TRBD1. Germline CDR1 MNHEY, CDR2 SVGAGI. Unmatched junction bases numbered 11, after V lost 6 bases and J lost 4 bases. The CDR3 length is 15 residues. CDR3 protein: CASRVSGGSSTEAFF. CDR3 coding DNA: TGTGCCAGCAGGGTTTCAGGGGGTTCTAGCACTGAAGCTTTCTTT.

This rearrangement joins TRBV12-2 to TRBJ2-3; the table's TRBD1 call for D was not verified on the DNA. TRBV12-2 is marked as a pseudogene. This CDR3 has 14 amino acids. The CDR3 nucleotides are TGTGCAAGTCGCTTCCCGACATGCACAGATACGCAGTATTTT. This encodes CASRFPTCTDTQYF.

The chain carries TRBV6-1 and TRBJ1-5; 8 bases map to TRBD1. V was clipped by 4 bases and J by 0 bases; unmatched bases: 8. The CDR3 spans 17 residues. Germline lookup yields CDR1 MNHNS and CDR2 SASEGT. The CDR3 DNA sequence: TGTGCCAGCAGTGCGACAGGGGTTTGGGGTAGCAATCAGCCCCAGCATTTT. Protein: CASSATGVWGSNQPQHF.

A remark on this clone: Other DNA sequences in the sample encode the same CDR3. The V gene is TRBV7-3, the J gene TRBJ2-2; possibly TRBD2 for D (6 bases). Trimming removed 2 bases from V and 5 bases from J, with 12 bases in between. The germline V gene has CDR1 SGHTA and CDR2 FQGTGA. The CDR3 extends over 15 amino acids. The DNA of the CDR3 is TGTGCCAGCAGCTTAGGGGGGTCTGGGACCGGGGAGCTGTTTTTT. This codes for CASSLGGSGTGELFF.

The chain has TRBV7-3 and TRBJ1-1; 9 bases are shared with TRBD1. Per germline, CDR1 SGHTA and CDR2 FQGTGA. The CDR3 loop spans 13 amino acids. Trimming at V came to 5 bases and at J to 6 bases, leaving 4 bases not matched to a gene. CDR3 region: CASSPGTGPEAFF. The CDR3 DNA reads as TGTGCCAGCAGCCCAGGGACAGGGCCTGAAGCTTTCTTT.

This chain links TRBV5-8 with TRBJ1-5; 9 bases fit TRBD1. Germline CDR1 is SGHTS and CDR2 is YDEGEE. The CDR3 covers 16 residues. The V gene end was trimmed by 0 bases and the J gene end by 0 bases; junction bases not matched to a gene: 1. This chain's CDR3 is CASSLGTGDSNQPQHF. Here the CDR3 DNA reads TGTGCCAGCAGCTTGGGGACAGGGGATAGCAATCAGCCCCAGCATTTT.

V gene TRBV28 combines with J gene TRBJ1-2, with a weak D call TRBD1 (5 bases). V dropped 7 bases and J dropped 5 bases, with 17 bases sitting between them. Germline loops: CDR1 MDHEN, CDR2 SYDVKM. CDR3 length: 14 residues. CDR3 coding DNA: TGTGCCAGCACCTGGGGGTTGGGGGGATATGGCTACACCTTC. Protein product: CASTWGLGGYGYTF.

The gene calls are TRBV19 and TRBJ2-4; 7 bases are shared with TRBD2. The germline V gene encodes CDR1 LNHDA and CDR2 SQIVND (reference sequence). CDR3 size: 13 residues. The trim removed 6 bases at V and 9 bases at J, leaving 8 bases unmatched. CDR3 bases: TGTGCCAGTAGGGACGGGACTACAGGCATTCAGTACTTC. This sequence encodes CASRDGTTGIQYF.

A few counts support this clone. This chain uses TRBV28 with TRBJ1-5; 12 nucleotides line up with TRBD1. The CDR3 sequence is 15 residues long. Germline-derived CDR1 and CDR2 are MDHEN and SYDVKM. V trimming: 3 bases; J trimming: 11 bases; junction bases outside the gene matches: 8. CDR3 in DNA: TGTGCCAGCAGTTTCGGGGACAGGGGGCAGGGGGCCCAGCATTTT. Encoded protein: CASSFGDRGQGAQHF.

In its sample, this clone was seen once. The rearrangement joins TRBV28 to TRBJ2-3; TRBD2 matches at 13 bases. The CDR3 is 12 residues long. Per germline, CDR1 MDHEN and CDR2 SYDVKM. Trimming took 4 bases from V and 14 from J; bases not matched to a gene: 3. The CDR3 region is CASSSRTSGRYF. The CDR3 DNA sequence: TGTGCCAGCAGTTCCCGGACTAGCGGGAGGTATTTT.